This T cell receptor (beta chain) is drawn from a study of lymphopenia after photon versus proton radiotherapy. Notes on the study in general: After lymphocyte nadir, photon-treated repertoires showed oligoclonal expansion, especially CD8+ Temra. Under photons, naive T cells and diversity fell while effector/memory populations rose. Only patients who died were analyzed for survival; proton advantage is unproven.

Repertoires were generated with immunoSEQ multiplex PCR, while TCRdb's copy carries only in-frame clones and drops some. The repertoire has some 76,000 clones, about nine tenths of them found once; the top ten carry approximately 2.1%. The CDR3 sequence is 13 residues long. Deletions cut 4 bases from V and 3 bases from J, with 9 bases between. Looked up from germline, CDR1 is MNHNS and CDR2 is SASEGT. Points on this clone: What it binds is unknown.

The V gene is TRBV6-1, the J gene TRBJ1-2; no clear D. The sequence came from a woman aged 40 to 55 with cholangiocarcinoma. The source was peripheral blood, collected from a patient treated with photon-based radiotherapy. This CDR3 reads CASSGTLYYGYTF. DNA for the CDR3: TGTGCCAGCAGTGGGACTCTCTACTATGGCTACACCTTC.